The clone carrying this TCR beta chain was seen repeatedly, ten times or more. This entry is derived from a study of shared clonotypes between healthy human individuals. Trimming took off 4 bases at V and 1 base at J, with 14 bases between the two ends. Germline loops: CDR1 SGHNT, CDR2 YYREEE (reference sequence). The CDR3 runs 15 residues. Only in-frame clones appear in the TCRdb table, and some are missing; sequencing was by immunoSEQ multiplex PCR. The sample consists of about 120,000 clones, roughly 70% of them appearing once. The TCR originated in a woman in her twenties or thirties in good health. This sequence joins TRBV5-4 and TRBJ1-1; a possible D gene is TRBD1 (5 bases). The specimen was memory CD8+ T cells sorted from blood. Subset: CD45RO+ cells pooled with CCR7-negative TemRA cells. CDR3 residues: CASSPGPGTNTEAFF. The CDR3 DNA reads TGTGCCAGCAGCCCGGGGCCGGGGACGAACACTGAAGCTTTCTTT.